These 20 T cell receptor beta chains were sequenced from one sample in a study of cytomegalovirus exposure and HLA in healthy donors. A multiplex PCR was run with 60 Vbeta primers and 13 Jbeta primers. This table comes from immunoSEQ multiplex PCR, and its TCRdb copy is limited to in-frame clones, with some not included. The sample records roughly 80,000 clones, roughly 74% being singletons. Specimen: PBMCs. The receptors were sampled from a woman between 50 and 59 years old in good health and CMV-seropositive.

The V gene is TRBV4-1, the J gene TRBJ2-2, with D hard to call. The V end lost 3 bases, the J end lost 1 base, and 15 bases lay between the germline ends. This CDR3 comprises 17 residues. Germline assignment: CDR1 MGHRA and CDR2 YSYEKL. The CDR3 DNA sequence: TGCGCCAGCAGCCAGGTGGTCTTTAAGCTGAACACCGGGGAGCTGTTTTTT. This translates into CASSQVVFKLNTGELFF.

The table lists this clone with a count of one. The J gene is TRBJ2-5, the V gene TRBV2, with D tentatively TRBD2 (6 bases). V lost 10 bases, J lost 5 bases, and 26 bases lay in between. The CDR3 contains 16 residues. The V gene's germline CDR1 is SNHLY and CDR2 FYNNEI. The CDR3, as DNA: TGTGCCACTTCGGGCTCTGGGGGGAGACATCGGGAGACCCAGTACTTC. Translated, it gives CATSGSGGRHRETQYF.

The chain carries TRBV7-9 and TRBJ1-2; possibly TRBD1 for D (6 bases). Germline-derived CDR1 and CDR2 are SEHNR and FQNEAQ (reference sequence). There are 14 residues in the CDR3. V lost 3 bases and J 0 bases, leaving 8 bases between the germline ends. This chain's CDR3 is CASSFGTSNYGYTF. The CDR3 nucleotides read TGTGCCAGCAGCTTCGGGACATCTAACTATGGCTACACCTTC.

The rearrangement uses TRBV6-1 and TRBJ2-5; TRBD2 matches 8 bases. CDR1 is MNHNS, CDR2 SASEGT, per germline. Losses at the gene ends were 4 bases for V and 1 base for J; bases not matched to a gene: 5. The CDR3 is 15 amino acids. CDR3 protein: CASSVSSGGQETQYF. CDR3 in DNA: TGTGCCAGCAGTGTATCGAGCGGGGGCCAAGAGACCCAGTACTTC.

V and J are TRBV2 and TRBJ2-2, with D unclear. The CDR3 runs 12 residues. CDR1 is SNHLY and CDR2 is FYNNEI in the germline V gene. Between the trimmed V and J ends, which lost 6 bases and 7 bases, there was a span of 9 bases. Here the CDR3 reads CASRNSGGELFF. The DNA for the CDR3 is TGTGCCAGCAGAAACAGTGGCGGGGAGCTGTTTTTT. The full variable domain, in which reference TRBV2 and TRBJ2-2 provide the parts outside the CDR3, is EPEVTQTPSHQVTQMGQEVILRCVPISNHLYFYWYRQILGQKVEFLVSFYNNEISEKSEIFDDQFSVERPDGSNFTLKIRSTKLEDSAMYFCASRNSGGELFFGEGSRLTVL.

The chain employs TRBV10-3 and TRBJ2-3; D ambiguous. Germline V gives CDR1 ENHRY, CDR2 SYGVKD. The CDR3 has 12 residues. Trimming removed 7 bases from V and 3 bases from J, with 8 bases in between. The CDR3 here is CAITGPTDTQYF. CDR3 DNA sequence: TGTGCCATCACTGGCCCTACAGATACGCAGTATTTT.

The chain employs TRBV7-9 and TRBJ1-5; 8 bases match TRBD1. Trimming at V came to 7 bases and at J to 4 bases, leaving 9 bases not matched to a gene. The CDR3 loop spans 15 amino acids. Germline CDR1 SEHNR, CDR2 FQNEAQ (reference sequence). The CDR3: CASKNSDRDNQPQHF. The DNA for the CDR3 is TGTGCCAGCAAGAACTCGGACAGGGATAATCAGCCCCAGCATTTT.

The V and J genes are TRBV5-1 and TRBJ1-1; 10 positions agree with TRBD1. V shed 3 bases, J shed 3 bases, and the junction held 11 bases outside the gene matches. This CDR3 is 17 amino acids long. Germline CDR1 SGHRS, CDR2 YFSETQ. The DNA for the CDR3 is TGCGCCAGCAGCTCCCCCTTGACAGGGGGCGGTTACACTGAAGCTTTCTTT. Translation gives CASSSPLTGGGYTEAFF.

V and J are TRBV5-4 and TRBJ2-3; TRBD2 agrees at 7 bases. This CDR3 has 17 amino acids. CDR1 is SGHNT, CDR2 YYREEE, per germline (reference sequence). Losses at the gene ends were 0 bases for V and 2 bases for J; bases not matched to a gene: 9. CDR3: CASSLGRTSELTDTQYF. As DNA, the CDR3 is TGTGCCAGCAGCTTGGGACGCACTAGCGAGCTCACAGATACGCAGTATTTT.

This clone was recorded only once. The chain uses TRBV14 and TRBJ2-1; TRBD2 aligns across 7 bases. The junction had 5 bases not matched to a gene; V was cut back by 2 bases and J by 1 base. From germline, CDR1 is SGHDN and CDR2 FVKESK. CDR3 size: 16 residues. As DNA, the CDR3 is TGTGCCAGCAGCCAATTGGGGGGGTTGTCCTACAATGAGCAGTTCTTC. It yields the protein CASSQLGGLSYNEQFF.

This clone was observed a few times. The chain links TRBV9 to TRBJ1-2; 8 bases map to TRBD1. V lost 0 bases and J lost 6; bases outside the gene matches: 4. The CDR3 consists of 14 residues. Germline V gene sequence: CDR1 SGDLS, CDR2 YYNGEE. The CDR3 DNA reads as TGTGCCAGCAGCGTAGGACAGGGGAGAGATGGCTACACCTTC. Translated, it gives CASSVGQGRDGYTF.

This chain joins TRBV6-5 and TRBJ1-1; TRBD1 might be the D (5 bases). Per the germline V gene, CDR1 is MNHEY and CDR2 is SVGAGI. This CDR3 contains 14 residues. V was cut by 4 bases and J by 6 bases, with 15 bases left in between. CDR3 DNA sequence: TGTGCCAGCAGTTTGGTTGCAGGGATTTCTGAAGCTTTCTTT. Its translation: CASSLVAGISEAFF.

The chain carries TRBV7-9 and TRBJ2-1; 8 bases match TRBD2. There are 15 residues in the CDR3. The germline V gene encodes CDR1 SEHNR and CDR2 FQNEAQ (reference sequence). The V segment lost 5 bases and the J segment 4 bases; nucleotides outside the gene matches: 7. CDR3 amino acids: CASSPRGGGYNEQFF. Here the CDR3 DNA reads TGTGCCAGCAGCCCCCGGGGGGGAGGGTACAATGAGCAGTTCTTC.

A single count supports this clone. The rearrangement links TRBV30 to TRBJ1-2; 7 positions agree with TRBD1. There are 15 residues in the CDR3. Germline V gives CDR1 GTSNPN, CDR2 SVGIG (reference sequence). Trimming at V came to 5 bases and at J to 2 bases, leaving 11 bases not matched to a gene. CDR3 in amino acids: CAWFQSGTANYGYTF. In DNA form, the CDR3 reads TGTGCCTGGTTCCAGTCGGGGACAGCCAACTATGGCTACACCTTC.

This clone was seen just once. This chain joins TRBV10-1 and TRBJ2-3; D remains unclear. Per germline, CDR1 WNHNN and CDR2 SYGVQD (reference sequence). The CDR3 spans 12 residues. Trimming removed 2 bases from V and 5 bases from J, with 5 bases in between. The CDR3 DNA sequence: TGCGCCAGCAGTGAGAATATAGATACGCAGTATTTT. Protein sequence: CASSENIDTQYF.

The rearrangement joins TRBV10-1 to TRBJ2-3; TRBD2 aligns across 12 bases. Germline CDR1 reads WNHNN; CDR2 reads SYGVQD (reference sequence). This CDR3 contains 16 residues. V gave up 5 bases and J gave up 5 bases; unmatched junction bases: 8. The CDR3 nucleotides read TGCGCCAGCAGTCTAGGACTAGCGGGAAGTTTAGATACGCAGTATTTT. The encoded protein is CASSLGLAGSLDTQYF.

This sequence joins TRBV2 and TRBJ2-1; no clear D. The V end was cut by 3 bases, the J end by 5 bases, with 5 bases between. Germline CDR1 SNHLY, CDR2 FYNNEI. This CDR3 has 12 amino acids. CDR3 bases: TGTGCCAGCAGTGACCCGGACAATGAGCAGTTCTTC. It is translated as CASSDPDNEQFF.

V gene TRBV19 combines with J gene TRBJ1-5; TRBD1 matches 9 bases. J gave up 4 bases and V 3 bases, and 1 base lay outside the gene matches. Looked up from germline, CDR1 is LNHDA and CDR2 is SQIVND (reference sequence). This CDR3 spans 14 amino acids. The CDR3: CASSIGQGNQPQHF. The CDR3 bases are TGTGCCAGTAGTATCGGACAGGGGAATCAGCCCCAGCATTTT. The full variable domain, its missing parts supplied by reference TRBV19 and TRBJ1-5, is DGGITQSPKYLFRKEGQNVTLSCEQNLNHDAMYWYRQDPGQGLRLIYYSQIVNDFQKGDIAEGYSVSREKKESFPLTVTSAQKNPTAFYLCASSIGQGNQPQHFGDGTRLSIL.

The chain recombines TRBV5-6 with TRBJ2-7, with TRBD1 identical over 7 bases. The CDR3 has 13 amino acids. CDR1 is SGHDT and CDR2 is YYEEEE in the germline V gene. J gave up 2 bases and V 2 bases, and 1 base lay outside the gene matches. The CDR3 nucleotides are TGTGCCAGCAGCTTAGACAGGGCCTACGAGCAGTACTTC. Protein: CASSLDRAYEQYF.

V is TRBV27 and J is TRBJ2-1, with unresolved D. Germline V gene sequence: CDR1 MNHEY, CDR2 SMNVEV (reference sequence). CDR3 size: 14 residues. V dropped 3 bases and J dropped 3 bases, with 9 bases sitting between them. The CDR3 sequence is CASSFHSSYNEQFF. The CDR3 bases are TGTGCCAGCAGTTTCCACTCTAGCTACAATGAGCAGTTCTTC.